This T cell receptor beta chain appears in the sequencing data of a study of T-cell memory formation after mild COVID-19. Study results and caveats: While clones contracting from day 15 to 85 were balanced between CD4 and CD8, later expanders leaned CD4+.

This clonotype was counted only a few times. The target antigen is unknown. TCR alpha and TCR beta cDNA libraries with sample barcodes and UMIs came from 5'RACE using constant-segment primers. TCRdb itself ran the 5' RACE reads through MiXCR, one entry per CDR3 protein. There are a few hundred thousand distinct CDR3 sequences in the sample; roughly an eighth occur only once, and over 20% lies in the top ten. This receptor was obtained from a man in his late teens or twenties who had mild COVID-19 (a few samples of this study predate the infection). Cell type and time point are not known. Source material: PBMCs or a T cell subset sorted from them (not recorded which).

CDR3 amino acids: CASSFSGSYGYTF. The CDR3 DNA is TGCGCCAGCAGCTTCTCCGGCTCCTATGGCTACACCTTC. The rearrangement uses TRBV5-1 and TRBJ1-2; no firm D call. CDR3 length: 13 residues. Germline V lookup: CDR1 SGHRS, CDR2 YFSETQ. V was cut by 2 bases and J by 4 bases, with 9 bases left in between.